This TCR beta chain was documented in a study of T cell responses to AZD1222 COVID-19 vaccine. Study details: Whether given at about 4 or about 12 weeks, second doses were pooled.

Study-wide findings and caveats: White British donors predominated, females outnumbered males, and clonal diversity was possibly underestimated.

About this clone: Its target is unknown.

Some clones are missing from TCRdb's copy, which holds only in-frame ones; the method was immunoSEQ multiplex PCR. This table has 120,000 to 150,000 clones, 80% to 90% appearing once. Trimming pared 0 bases from V and 3 bases from J, leaving 9 bases between. The CDR3 is 14 residues long. The germline CDR1 and CDR2 sequences are LNHNV and YYDKDF (reference sequence). This sequence was found in an adult in good health. Sample: peripheral blood, taken on day 0 of AZD1222 vaccination. The chain employs TRBV15 and TRBJ2-7; D may be TRBD1 or TRBD2 (6 bases each). This CDR3 reads CATSRDGGGYEQYF. The CDR3 bases are TGTGCCACCAGCAGAGACGGAGGGGGCTACGAGCAGTACTTC.